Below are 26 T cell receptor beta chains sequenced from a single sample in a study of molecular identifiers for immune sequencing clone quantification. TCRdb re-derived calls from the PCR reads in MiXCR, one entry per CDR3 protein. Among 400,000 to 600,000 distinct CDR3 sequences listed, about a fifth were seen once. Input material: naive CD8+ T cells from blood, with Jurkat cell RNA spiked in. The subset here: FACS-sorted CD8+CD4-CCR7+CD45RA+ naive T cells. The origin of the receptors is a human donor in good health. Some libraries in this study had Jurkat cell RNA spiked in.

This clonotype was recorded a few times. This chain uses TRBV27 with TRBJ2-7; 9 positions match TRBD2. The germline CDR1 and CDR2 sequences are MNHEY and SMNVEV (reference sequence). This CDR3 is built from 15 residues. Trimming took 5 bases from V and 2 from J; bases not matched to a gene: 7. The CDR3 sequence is CASSLRLAETYEQYF. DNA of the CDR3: TGTGCCAGCAGTCTGCGACTAGCGGAGACCTACGAGCAGTACTTC.

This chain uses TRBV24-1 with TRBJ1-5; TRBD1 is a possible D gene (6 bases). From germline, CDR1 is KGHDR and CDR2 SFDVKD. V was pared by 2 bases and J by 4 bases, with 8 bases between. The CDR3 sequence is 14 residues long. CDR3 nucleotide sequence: TGTGCCACCAGTGATTGGACAGATAATCAGCCCCAGCATTTT. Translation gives CATSDWTDNQPQHF.

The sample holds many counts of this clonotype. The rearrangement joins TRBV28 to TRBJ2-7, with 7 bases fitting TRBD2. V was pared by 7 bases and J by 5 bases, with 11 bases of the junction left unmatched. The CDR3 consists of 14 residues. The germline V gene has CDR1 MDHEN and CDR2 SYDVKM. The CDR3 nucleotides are TGTGCCAGCATCGAGGCCGGGCTAGCGGACGAGCAGTACTTC. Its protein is CASIEAGLADEQYF.

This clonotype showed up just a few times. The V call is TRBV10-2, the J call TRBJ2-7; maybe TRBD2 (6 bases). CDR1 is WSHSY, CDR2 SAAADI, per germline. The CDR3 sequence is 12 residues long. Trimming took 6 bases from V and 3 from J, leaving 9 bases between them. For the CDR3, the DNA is TGCGCCAGCAGGGGGGGTCGCTACGAGCAGTACTTC. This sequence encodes CASRGGRYEQYF.

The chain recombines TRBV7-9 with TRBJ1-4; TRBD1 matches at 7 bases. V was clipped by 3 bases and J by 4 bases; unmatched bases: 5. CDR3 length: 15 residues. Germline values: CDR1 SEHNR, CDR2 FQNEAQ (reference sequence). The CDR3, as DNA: TGTGCCAGCAGCTTGAACCGGGACAGTAATGAAAAACTGTTTTTT. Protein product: CASSLNRDSNEKLFF.

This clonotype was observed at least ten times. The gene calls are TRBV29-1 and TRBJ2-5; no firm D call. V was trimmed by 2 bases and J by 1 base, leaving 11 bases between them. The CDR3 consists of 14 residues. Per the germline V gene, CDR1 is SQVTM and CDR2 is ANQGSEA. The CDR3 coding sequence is TGCAGCGTTGAAAAAGGCAGAAGCCAAGAGACCCAGTACTTC. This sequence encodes CSVEKGRSQETQYF.

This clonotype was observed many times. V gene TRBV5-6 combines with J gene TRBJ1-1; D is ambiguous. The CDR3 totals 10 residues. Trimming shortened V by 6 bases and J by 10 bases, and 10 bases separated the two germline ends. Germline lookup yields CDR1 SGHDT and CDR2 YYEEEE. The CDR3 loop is CASTELGAFF. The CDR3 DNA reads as TGTGCCAGCACTGAATTGGGAGCTTTCTTT.

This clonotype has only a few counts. This CDR3 reads CASTEGGLVGETQYF. CDR3 coding DNA: TGTGCCAGCACCGAGGGGGGGCTAGTAGGAGAGACCCAGTACTTC. The chain couples TRBV7-2 to TRBJ2-5; perhaps TRBD2 as D (7 bases). CDR1 and CDR2 (germline): SGHTA, FQGNSA. The CDR3 has 15 residues. Trimming took off 7 bases at V and 4 bases at J, with 19 bases between the two ends.

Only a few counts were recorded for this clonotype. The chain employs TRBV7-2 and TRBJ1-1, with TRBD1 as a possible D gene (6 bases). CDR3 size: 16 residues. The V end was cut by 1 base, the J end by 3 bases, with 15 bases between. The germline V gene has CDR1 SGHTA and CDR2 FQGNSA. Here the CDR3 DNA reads TGTGCCAGCAGCTTAGGTCAGGGGCTAATGGACACTGAAGCTTTCTTT. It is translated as CASSLGQGLMDTEAFF.

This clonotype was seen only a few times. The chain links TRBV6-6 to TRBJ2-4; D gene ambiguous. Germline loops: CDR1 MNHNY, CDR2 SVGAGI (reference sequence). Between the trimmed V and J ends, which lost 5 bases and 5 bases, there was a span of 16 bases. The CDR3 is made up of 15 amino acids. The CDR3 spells CASSNKQNFQNIQYF. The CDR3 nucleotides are TGTGCCAGCAGTAACAAACAGAATTTCCAAAACATTCAGTACTTC.

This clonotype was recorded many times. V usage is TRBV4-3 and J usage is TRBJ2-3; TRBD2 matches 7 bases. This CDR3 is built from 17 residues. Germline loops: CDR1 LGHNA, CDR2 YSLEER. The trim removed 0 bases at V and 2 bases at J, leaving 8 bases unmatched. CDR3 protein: CASSQDTGTTLTDTQYF. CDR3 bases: TGCGCCAGCAGCCAAGACACCGGGACTACGCTCACAGATACGCAGTATTTT.

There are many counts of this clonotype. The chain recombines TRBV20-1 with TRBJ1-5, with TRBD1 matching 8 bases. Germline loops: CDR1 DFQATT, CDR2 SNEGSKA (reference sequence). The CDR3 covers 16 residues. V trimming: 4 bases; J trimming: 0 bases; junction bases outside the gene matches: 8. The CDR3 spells CSATGTGPYSNQPQHF. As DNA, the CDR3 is TGCAGTGCTACCGGGACAGGCCCCTATAGCAATCAGCCCCAGCATTTT.

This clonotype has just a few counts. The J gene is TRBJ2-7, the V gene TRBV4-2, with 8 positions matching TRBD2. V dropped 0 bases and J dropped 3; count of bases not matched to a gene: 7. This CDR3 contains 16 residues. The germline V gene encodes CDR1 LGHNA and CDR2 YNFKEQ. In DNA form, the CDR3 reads TGTGCCAGCAGCCAAGATCGGGCTAGCGGGTTCTACGAGCAGTACTTC. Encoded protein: CASSQDRASGFYEQYF.

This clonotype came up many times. This CDR3 is CATNRAGGPGELFF. The CDR3 DNA is TGTGCCACCAACCGGGCGGGAGGTCCCGGGGAGCTGTTTTTT. The chain has TRBV9 and TRBJ2-2; 8 positions match TRBD2. The CDR3 sequence is 14 residues long. The V gene's germline CDR1 is SGDLS and CDR2 YYNGEE. V dropped 9 bases and J dropped 6; count of bases not matched to a gene: 10.

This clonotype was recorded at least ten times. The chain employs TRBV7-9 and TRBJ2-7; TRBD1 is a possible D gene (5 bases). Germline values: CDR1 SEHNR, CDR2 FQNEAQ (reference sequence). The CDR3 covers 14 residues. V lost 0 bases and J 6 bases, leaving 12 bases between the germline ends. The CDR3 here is CASSLATQGIEQYF. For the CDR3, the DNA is TGTGCCAGCAGCTTAGCCACGCAGGGTATCGAGCAGTACTTC.

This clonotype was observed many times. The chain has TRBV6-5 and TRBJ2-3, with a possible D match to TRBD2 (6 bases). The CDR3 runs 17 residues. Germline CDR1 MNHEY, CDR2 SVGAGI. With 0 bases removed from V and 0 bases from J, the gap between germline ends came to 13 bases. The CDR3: CASSYSRVGGSTDTQYF. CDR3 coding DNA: TGTGCCAGCAGTTACTCGAGGGTCGGGGGAAGCACAGATACGCAGTATTTT.

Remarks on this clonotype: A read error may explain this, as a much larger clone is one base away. The chain's CDR3 is CASSPALQETQCF. CDR3 nucleotide sequence: TGTGCCAGCAGCCCCGCCCTCCAAGAGACCCAGTGCTTC. V and J are TRBV3-1 and TRBJ2-5; no definite D call. CDR1 is LGHDT, CDR2 YNNKEL, per germline (reference sequence). The CDR3 runs to 13 residues.

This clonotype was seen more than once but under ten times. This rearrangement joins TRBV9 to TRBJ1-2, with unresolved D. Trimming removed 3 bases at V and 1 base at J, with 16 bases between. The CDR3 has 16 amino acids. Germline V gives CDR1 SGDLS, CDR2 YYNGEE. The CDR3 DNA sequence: TGTGCCAGCAGCGGAACCCAACCAGGCATTAACTATGGCTACACCTTC. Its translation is CASSGTQPGINYGYTF.

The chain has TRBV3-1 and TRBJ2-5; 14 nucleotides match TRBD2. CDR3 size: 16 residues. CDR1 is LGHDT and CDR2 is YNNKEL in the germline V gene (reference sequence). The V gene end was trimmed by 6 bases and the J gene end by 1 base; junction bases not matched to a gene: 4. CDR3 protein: CASRKTSGRAQETQYF. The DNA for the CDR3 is TGTGCCAGCAGGAAGACTAGCGGGAGGGCCCAAGAGACCCAGTACTTC.

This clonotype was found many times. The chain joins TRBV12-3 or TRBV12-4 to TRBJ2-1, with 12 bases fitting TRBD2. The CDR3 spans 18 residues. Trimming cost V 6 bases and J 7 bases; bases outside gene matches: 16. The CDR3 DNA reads TGTGCCAGCAGCCCAGGACTAGCGGGGTCTTCCTTCTTAAATGAGCAGTTCTTC. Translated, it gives CASSPGLAGSSFLNEQFF.

For the CDR3, the DNA is TGTGCTTATAAGCCCAACGAAAGGAAATCGGGACAGGGCTCTGGAAACACCATATATTTT. Protein: CAYKPNERKSGQGSGNTIYF. The chain is built from TRBV30 and TRBJ1-3, with 9 bases matching TRBD1. The CDR3 has 20 residues. In germline, CDR1 is GTSNPN, CDR2 SVGIG (reference sequence).

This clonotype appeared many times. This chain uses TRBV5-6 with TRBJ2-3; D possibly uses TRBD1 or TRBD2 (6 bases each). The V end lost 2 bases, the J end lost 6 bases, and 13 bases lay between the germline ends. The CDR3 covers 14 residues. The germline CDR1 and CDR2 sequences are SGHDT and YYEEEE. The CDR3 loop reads CASSLGGRDDTQYF. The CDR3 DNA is TGTGCCAGCAGCTTAGGGGGGCGCGATGATACGCAGTATTTT.

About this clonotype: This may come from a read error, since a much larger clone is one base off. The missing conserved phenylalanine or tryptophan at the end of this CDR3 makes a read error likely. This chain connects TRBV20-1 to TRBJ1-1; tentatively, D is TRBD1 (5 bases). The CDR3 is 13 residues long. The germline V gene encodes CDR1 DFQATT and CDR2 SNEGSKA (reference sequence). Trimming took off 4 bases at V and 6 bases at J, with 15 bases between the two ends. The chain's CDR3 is CSATTRGRPEAFS. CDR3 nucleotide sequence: TGCAGTGCTACAACCCGGGGGAGGCCTGAAGCTTTCTCT.

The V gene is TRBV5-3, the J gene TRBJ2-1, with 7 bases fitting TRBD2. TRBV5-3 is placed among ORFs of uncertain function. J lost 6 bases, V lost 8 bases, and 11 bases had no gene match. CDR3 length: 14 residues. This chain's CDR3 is CASSAGEKVNEQFF. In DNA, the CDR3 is TGTGCCAGCAGCGCGGGAGAAAAAGTCAATGAGCAGTTCTTC.

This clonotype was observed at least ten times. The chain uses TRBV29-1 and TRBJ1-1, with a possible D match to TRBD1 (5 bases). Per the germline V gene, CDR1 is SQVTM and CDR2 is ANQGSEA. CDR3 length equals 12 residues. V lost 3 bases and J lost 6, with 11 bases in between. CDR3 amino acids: CSVDFGAPEAFF. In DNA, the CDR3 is TGCAGCGTTGATTTCGGGGCCCCTGAAGCTTTCTTT.

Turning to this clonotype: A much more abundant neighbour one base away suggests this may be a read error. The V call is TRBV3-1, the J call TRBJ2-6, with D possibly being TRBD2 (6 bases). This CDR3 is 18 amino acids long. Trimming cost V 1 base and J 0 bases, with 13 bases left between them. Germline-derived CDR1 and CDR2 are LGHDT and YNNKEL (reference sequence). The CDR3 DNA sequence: TGTGCCAGCAGCCAAGGGCGGGGCTACCTCTCTGGGGCCAACGTCCTGACTTTC. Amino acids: CASSQGRGYLSGANVLTF.